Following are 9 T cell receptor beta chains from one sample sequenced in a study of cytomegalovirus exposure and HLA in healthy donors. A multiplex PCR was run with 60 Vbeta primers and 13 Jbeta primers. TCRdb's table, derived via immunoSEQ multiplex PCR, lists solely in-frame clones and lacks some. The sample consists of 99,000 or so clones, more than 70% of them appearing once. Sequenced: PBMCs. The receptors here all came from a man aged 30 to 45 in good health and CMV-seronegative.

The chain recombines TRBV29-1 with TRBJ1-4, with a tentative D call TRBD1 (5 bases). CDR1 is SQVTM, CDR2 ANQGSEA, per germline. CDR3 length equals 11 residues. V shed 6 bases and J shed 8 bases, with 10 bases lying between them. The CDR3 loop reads CSVRDSEKLFF. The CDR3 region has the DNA TGCAGCGTCCGGGACTCCGAAAAACTGTTTTTT.

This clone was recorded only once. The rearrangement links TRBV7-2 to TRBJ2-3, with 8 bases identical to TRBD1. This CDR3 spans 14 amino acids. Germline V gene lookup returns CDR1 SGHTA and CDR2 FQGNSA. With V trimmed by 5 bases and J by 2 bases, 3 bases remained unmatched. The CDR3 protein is CASSPGQDTDTQYF. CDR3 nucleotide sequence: TGTGCCAGCAGCCCGGGACAGGACACAGATACGCAGTATTTT.

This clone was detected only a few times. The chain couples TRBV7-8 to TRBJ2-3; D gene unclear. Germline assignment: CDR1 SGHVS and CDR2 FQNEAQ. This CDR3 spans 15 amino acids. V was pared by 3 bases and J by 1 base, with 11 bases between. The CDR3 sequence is CASSFIPSGTDTQYF. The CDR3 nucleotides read TGTGCCAGCAGCTTCATCCCATCGGGCACAGATACGCAGTATTTT.

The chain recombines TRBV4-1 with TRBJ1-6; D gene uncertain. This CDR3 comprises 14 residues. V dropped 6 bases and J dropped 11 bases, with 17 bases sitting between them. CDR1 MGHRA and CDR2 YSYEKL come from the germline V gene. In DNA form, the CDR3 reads TGCGCCAGCAGGGGTCCGTTACGCGGGACACCCCTCCACTTT. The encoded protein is CASRGPLRGTPLHF.

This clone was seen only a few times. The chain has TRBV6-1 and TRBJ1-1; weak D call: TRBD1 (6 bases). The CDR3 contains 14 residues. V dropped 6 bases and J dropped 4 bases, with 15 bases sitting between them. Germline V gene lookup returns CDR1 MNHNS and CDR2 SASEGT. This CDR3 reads CASSSLFRGTEAFF. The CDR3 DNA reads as TGTGCCAGCAGCTCCCTTTTCAGGGGCACTGAAGCTTTCTTT.

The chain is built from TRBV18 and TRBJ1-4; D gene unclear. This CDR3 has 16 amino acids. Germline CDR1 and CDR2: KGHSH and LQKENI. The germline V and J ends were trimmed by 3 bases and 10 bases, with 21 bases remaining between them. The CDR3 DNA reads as TGTGCCAGCTCACCGAGCATACTCCAAGGCGGGGTAAAACTGTTTTTT. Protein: CASSPSILQGGVKLFF.

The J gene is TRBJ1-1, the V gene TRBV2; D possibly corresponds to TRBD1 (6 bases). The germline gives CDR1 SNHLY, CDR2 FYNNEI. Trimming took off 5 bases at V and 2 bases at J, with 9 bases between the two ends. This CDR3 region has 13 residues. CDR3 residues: CASSNRDNTEAFF. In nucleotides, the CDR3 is TGTGCCAGCAGTAACAGGGATAACACTGAAGCTTTCTTT.

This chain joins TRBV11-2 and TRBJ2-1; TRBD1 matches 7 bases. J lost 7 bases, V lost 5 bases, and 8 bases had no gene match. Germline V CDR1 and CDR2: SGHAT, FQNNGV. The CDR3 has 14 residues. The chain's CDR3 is CASSPRQGKNEQFF. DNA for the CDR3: TGTGCCAGCAGCCCCCGACAGGGAAAAAATGAGCAGTTCTTC.

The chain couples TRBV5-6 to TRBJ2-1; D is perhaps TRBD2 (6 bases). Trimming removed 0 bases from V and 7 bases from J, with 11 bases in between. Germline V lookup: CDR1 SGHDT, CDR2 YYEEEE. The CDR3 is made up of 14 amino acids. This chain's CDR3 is CASSLAGGENEQFF. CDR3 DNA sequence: TGTGCCAGCAGCTTGGCCGGGGGTGAGAATGAGCAGTTCTTC. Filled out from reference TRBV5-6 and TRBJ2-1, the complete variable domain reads DAGVTQSPTHLIKTRGQQVTLRCSPKSGHDTVSWYQQALGQGPQFIFQYYEEEERQRGNFPDRFSGHQFPNYSSELNVNALLLGDSALYLCASSLAGGENEQFFGPGTRLTVL.